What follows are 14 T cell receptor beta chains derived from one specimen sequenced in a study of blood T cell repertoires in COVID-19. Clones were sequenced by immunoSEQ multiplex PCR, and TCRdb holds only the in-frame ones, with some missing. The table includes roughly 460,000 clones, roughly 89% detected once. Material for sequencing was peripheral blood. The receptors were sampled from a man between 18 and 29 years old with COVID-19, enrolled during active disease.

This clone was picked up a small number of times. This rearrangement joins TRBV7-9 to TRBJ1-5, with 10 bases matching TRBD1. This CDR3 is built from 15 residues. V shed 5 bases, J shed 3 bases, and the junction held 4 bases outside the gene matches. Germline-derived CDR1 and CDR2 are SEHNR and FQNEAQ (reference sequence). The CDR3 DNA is TGTGCCAGCAGCCCCGGGACAGGGGTCAATCAGCCCCAGCATTTT. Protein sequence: CASSPGTGVNQPQHF.

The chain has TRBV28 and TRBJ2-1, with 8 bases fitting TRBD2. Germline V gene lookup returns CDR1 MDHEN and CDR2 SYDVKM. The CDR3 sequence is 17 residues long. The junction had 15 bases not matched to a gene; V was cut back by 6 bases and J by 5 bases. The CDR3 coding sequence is TGTGCCAGCAGCTCTAGGAGCGGGAGACTCGGCGACAATGAGCAGTTCTTC. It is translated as CASSSRSGRLGDNEQFF.

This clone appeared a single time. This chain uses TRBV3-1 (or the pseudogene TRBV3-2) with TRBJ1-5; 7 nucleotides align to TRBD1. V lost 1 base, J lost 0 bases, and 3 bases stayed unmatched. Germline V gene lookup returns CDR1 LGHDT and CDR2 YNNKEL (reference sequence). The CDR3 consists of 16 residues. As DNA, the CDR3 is TGTGCCAGCAGCCAAGGGACAGGATATAGCAATCAGCCCCAGCATTTT. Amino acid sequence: CASSQGTGYSNQPQHF.

The CDR3 loop reads CASSLEYLAGGDTGELFF. CDR3 in DNA: TGTGCCAGCAGCTTAGAGTACCTAGCGGGGGGCGACACCGGGGAGCTGTTTTTT. This chain links TRBV7-2 with TRBJ2-2; 11 nucleotides match TRBD2. V shed 1 base and J 3 bases; nucleotides not matched to a gene: 7. The CDR3 covers 18 residues. Germline loops: CDR1 SGHTA, CDR2 FQGNSA.

In DNA, the CDR3 is TGTGCCAGCAGTGATAGCGGGGGGAACACCGGGGAGCTGTTTTTT. Encoded protein: CASSDSGGNTGELFF. This chain connects TRBV2 to TRBJ2-2, with 9 bases aligning to TRBD2. This CDR3 region has 15 residues. V lost 3 bases to trimming and J lost 1 base; unmatched junction nucleotides: 0. The germline V gene has CDR1 SNHLY and CDR2 FYNNEI. The whole variable domain, filled in from reference TRBV2 and TRBJ2-2, reads EPEVTQTPSHQVTQMGQEVILRCVPISNHLYFYWYRQILGQKVEFLVSFYNNEISEKSEIFDDQFSVERPDGSNFTLKIRSTKLEDSAMYFCASSDSGGNTGELFFGEGSRLTVL.

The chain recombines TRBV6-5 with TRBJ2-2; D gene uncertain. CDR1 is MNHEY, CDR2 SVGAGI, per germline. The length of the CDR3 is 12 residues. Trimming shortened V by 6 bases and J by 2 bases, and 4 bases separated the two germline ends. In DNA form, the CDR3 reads TGTGCCAGCAGAATAAACACCGGGGAGCTGTTTTTT. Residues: CASRINTGELFF.

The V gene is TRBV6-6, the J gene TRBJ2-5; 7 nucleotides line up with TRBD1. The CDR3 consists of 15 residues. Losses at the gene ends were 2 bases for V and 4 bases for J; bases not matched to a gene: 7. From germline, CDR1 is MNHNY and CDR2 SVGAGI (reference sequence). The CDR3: CASSYDRVSRETQYF. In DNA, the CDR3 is TGTGCCAGCAGTTACGACAGGGTTTCAAGAGAGACCCAGTACTTC.

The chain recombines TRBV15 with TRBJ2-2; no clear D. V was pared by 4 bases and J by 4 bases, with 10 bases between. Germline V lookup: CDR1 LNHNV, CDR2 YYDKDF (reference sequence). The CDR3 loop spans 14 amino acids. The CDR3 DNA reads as TGTGCCACCAGCACCCGATCCAGCACCGGGGAGCTGTTTTTT. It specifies CATSTRSSTGELFF.

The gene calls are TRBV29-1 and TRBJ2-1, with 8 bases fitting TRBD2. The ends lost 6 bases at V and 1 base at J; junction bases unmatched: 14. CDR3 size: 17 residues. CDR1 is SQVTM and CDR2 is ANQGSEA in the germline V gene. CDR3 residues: CSVGVAGPGFSYNEQFF. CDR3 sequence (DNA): TGCAGCGTAGGAGTAGCGGGACCAGGCTTTTCCTACAATGAGCAGTTCTTC.

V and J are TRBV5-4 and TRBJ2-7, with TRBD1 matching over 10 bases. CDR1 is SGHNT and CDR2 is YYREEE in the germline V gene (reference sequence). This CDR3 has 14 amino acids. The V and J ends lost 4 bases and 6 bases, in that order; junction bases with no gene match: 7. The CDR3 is CASSTDRGRPEQYF. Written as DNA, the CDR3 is TGTGCCAGCAGCACCGACAGGGGGCGCCCCGAGCAGTACTTC.

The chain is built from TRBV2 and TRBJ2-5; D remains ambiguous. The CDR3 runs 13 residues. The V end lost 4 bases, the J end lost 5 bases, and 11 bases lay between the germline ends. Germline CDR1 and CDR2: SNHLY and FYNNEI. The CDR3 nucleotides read TGTGCCAGCAGTGTAGGTCCGAGGGAGACCCAGTACTTC. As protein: CASSVGPRETQYF. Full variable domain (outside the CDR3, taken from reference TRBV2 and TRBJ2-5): EPEVTQTPSHQVTQMGQEVILRCVPISNHLYFYWYRQILGQKVEFLVSFYNNEISEKSEIFDDQFSVERPDGSNFTLKIRSTKLEDSAMYFCASSVGPRETQYFGPGTRLLVL.

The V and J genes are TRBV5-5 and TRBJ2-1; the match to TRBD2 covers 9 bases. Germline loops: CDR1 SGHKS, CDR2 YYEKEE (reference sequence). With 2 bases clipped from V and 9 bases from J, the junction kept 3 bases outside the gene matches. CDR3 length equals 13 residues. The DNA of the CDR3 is TGTGCCAGCAGCTTTCAGCGGGGGGTTGAGCAGTTCTTC. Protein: CASSFQRGVEQFF.

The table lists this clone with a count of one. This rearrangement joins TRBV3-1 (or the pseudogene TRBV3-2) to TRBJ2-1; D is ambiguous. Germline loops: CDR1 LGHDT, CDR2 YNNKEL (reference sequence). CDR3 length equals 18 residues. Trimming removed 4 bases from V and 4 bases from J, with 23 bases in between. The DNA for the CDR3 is TGTGCCAGCAGCCCTCTCCTCCGACTCCACCATTCTTACAATGAGCAGTTCTTC. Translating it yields CASSPLLRLHHSYNEQFF.

The CDR3 DNA follows: TGTGCCAGTAGCCCTAGGAGGACAGCTGAAAAACTGTTTTTT. Its translation is CASSPRRTAEKLFF. The chain carries TRBV19 and TRBJ1-4, with D maybe TRBD1 (6 bases). The V gene lost 6 bases and the J gene lost 7 bases, with 15 bases spanning the gap. CDR3 size: 14 residues. CDR1 is LNHDA, CDR2 SQIVND, per germline (reference sequence).